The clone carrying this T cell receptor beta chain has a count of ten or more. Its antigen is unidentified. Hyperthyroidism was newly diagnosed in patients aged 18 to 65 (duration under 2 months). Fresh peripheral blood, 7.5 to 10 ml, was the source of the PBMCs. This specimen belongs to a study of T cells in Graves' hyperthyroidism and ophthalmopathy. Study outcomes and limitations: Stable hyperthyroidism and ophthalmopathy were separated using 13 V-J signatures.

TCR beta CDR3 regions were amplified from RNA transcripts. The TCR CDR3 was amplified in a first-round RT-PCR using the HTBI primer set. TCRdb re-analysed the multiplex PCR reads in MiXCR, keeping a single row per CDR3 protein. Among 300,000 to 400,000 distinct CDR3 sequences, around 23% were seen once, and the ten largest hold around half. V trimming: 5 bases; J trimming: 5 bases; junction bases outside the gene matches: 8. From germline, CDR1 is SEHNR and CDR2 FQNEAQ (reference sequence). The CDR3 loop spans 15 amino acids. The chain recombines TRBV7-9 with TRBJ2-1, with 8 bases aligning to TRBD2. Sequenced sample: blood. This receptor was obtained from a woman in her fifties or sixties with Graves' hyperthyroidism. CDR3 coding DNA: TGTGCCAGCAGCCTCGGGACTAGAGGTAACAATGAGCAGTTCTTC. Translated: CASSLGTRGNNEQFF. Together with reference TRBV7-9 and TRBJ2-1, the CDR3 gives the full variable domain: DTGVSQNPRHKITKRGQNVTFRCDPISEHNRLYWYRQTLGQGPEFLTYFQNEAQLEKSRLLSDRFSAERPKGSFSTLEIQRTEQGDSAMYLCASSLGTRGNNEQFFGPGTRLTVL.